These 9 T cell receptor beta chains share one sample of origin, sequenced in a study of regulatory T cells in long-lasting Graves disease. Assembly of TCR beta libraries relied on iRepertoire HTBI primers together with Arm-PCR of CDR3 regions. TCRdb reprocessed the multiplex PCR reads via MiXCR and lists one record per CDR3 protein. The data show some 370,000 distinct CDR3 sequences, with 23% seen just once and about 27% held by the top ten. Time point specified: persistent/refractory GD, antithyroid drugs over 5 years with positive TRAb. Generation of the TCR library employed RNA extracted from PBMCs. Material: peripheral blood mononuclear cells (PBMCs), obtained when the disease was refractory, from a patient treated with antithyroid drugs. Receptors were obtained from a woman aged 40 to 55 with Graves disease.

The table lists this clonotype with a few counts. This chain links TRBV10-3 with TRBJ2-7; D might be TRBD2 (7 bases). The V and J ends lost 2 bases and 3 bases respectively, with 20 bases between them. Germline V lookup: CDR1 ENHRY, CDR2 SYGVKD. This CDR3 is 17 amino acids long. Here the CDR3 DNA reads TGTGCCATCAGTGAGCCCAACCCGGGGGGCCAAAACTACGAGCAGTACTTC. It is translated as CAISEPNPGGQNYEQYF.

The sample holds a few counts of this clonotype. The chain couples TRBV3-1 to TRBJ2-7; TRBD1 might be the D (5 bases). Germline V gene data show CDR1 as LGHDT and CDR2 as YNNKEL (reference sequence). This CDR3 is built from 13 residues. Trimming removed 2 bases at V and 5 bases at J, with 10 bases between. The CDR3, as DNA: TGTGCCAGCAGCCAACAGGGTGTGAACGAGCAGTACTTC. It specifies CASSQQGVNEQYF.

This clonotype was recorded at least ten times. V and J are TRBV2 and TRBJ1-1, with D unresolved. The CDR3 length is 16 residues. V lost 5 bases to trimming and J lost 1 base, with 17 bases between them. Looked up from germline, CDR1 is SNHLY and CDR2 is FYNNEI. CDR3 amino acids: CASSSLVAQANTEAFF. CDR3 sequence (DNA): TGTGCCAGCAGTTCGCTAGTTGCGCAGGCGAACACTGAAGCTTTCTTT. The full variable domain, in which reference TRBV2 and TRBJ1-1 provide the parts outside the CDR3, is EPEVTQTPSHQVTQMGQEVILRCVPISNHLYFYWYRQILGQKVEFLVSFYNNEISEKSEIFDDQFSVERPDGSNFTLKIRSTKLEDSAMYFCASSSLVAQANTEAFFGQGTRLTVV.

V is TRBV11-2 and J is TRBJ2-7, with a tentative D call TRBD2 (6 bases). The CDR3 loop spans 18 amino acids. CDR1 SGHAT and CDR2 FQNNGV come from the germline V gene. The V and J ends lost 5 bases and 0 bases respectively, with 23 bases between them. Written as DNA, the CDR3 is TGTGCCAGCAGCGAGGGCAGTTTTCGGGACTCTAGCTCCTACGAGCAGTACTTC. The encoded protein is CASSEGSFRDSSSYEQYF.

This clonotype has at least ten counts. This chain connects TRBV12-3 or TRBV12-4 to TRBJ1-3; a possible D gene is TRBD1 (6 bases). CDR3 length: 16 amino acids. Trimming left V 2 bases short and J 1 base short, with 12 bases between. The CDR3 spells CASSLMGASSGNTIYF. Written as DNA, the CDR3 is TGTGCCAGCAGTTTAATGGGGGCCTCATCTGGAAACACCATATATTTT.

The CDR3 loop is CASSARQGLTDTQYF. The CDR3 DNA is TGTGCCAGCAGTGCCCGACAGGGACTCACAGATACGCAGTATTTT. V and J are TRBV6-1 and TRBJ2-3, with D tentatively TRBD1 (7 bases). This CDR3 is 15 amino acids long. CDR1 is MNHNS, CDR2 SASEGT, per germline. V was shortened by 4 bases and J by 2 bases, with 13 bases between the two germline ends.

Points on this clonotype: In this CDR3 the conserved last residue, phenylalanine or tryptophan, is missing, so a read error is likely. This chain links TRBV24-1 with TRBJ2-5, with unresolved D. CDR1 KGHDR and CDR2 SFDVKD come from the germline V gene. This CDR3 has 13 amino acids. Trimming took 7 bases from V and 2 from J, leaving 10 bases between them. CDR3 sequence reads: CATSPEHQETQYL. CDR3 coding DNA: TGTGCCACCAGCCCCGAACATCAAGAGACCCAGTACCTC.

The CDR3: CASSFGTTAGELFF. The CDR3, as DNA: TGTGCCAGCAGCTTTGGGACTACAGCCGGGGAGCTGTTTTTT. J is TRBJ2-2 and V is TRBV5-6, with 7 bases aligning to TRBD2. The V and J ends lost 2 bases and 6 bases, in that order; junction bases with no gene match: 4. Germline lookup yields CDR1 SGHDT and CDR2 YYEEEE. This CDR3 region has 14 residues.

In regard to this clonotype: It may be a read error: a sequence one base away is much more abundant. J is TRBJ2-7 and V is TRBV6-1; D unresolved. Germline V gene lookup returns CDR1 MNHNS and CDR2 SASEGT. The CDR3 sequence is 12 residues long. CDR3 nucleotides: TGTACCAGCGCACTGTATTCCTACGAGCAGTACTTC. It translates to CTSALYSYEQYF.